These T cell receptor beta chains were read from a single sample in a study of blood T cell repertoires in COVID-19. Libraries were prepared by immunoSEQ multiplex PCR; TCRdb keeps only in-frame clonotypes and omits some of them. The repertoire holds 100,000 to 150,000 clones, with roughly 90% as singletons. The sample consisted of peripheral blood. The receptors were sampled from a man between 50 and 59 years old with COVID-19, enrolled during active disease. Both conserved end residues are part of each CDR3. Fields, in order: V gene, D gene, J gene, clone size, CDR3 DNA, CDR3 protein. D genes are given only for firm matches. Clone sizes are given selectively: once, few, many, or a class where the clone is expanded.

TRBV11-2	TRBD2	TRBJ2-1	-	TGTGCCAGCAGCGAGTCTAGCGGGCAGTACAATGAGCAGTTCTTC	CASSESSGQYNEQFF
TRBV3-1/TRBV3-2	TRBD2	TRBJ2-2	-	TGTGCCAGCAGCCTCGGGACTAGCGGGAGTTCCGGGGAGCTGTTTTTT	CASSLGTSGSSGELFF
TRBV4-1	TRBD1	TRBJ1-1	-	TGCGCCAGCAGCCAAGAGGTCGGACAGGGTCGAACTGAAGCTTTCTTT	CASSQEVGQGRTEAFF
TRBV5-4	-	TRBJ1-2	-	TGTGCCAGCAGCTTGGACGGGGACTATGGCTACACCTTC	CASSLDGDYGYTF
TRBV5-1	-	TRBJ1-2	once	TGCGCCAGCAGCTTGGAAGGGACTGATGGCTACACCTTC	CASSLEGTDGYTF
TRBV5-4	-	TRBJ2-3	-	TGTGCCAGCAGTCGTAGCGGCCAGGGCACAGATACGCAGTATTTT	CASSRSGQGTDTQYF
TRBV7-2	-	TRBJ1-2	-	TGTGCCAGCAGCTTGGGGAGGGACGGTTACACCTTC	CASSLGRDGYTF
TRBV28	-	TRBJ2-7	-	TGTGCCAGCACCCGCTACGAGCAGTACTTC	CASTRYEQYF
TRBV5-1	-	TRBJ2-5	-	TGCGCCAGCAGCGCGAATCCGGGAGCTTTGCAAGAGACCCAGTACTTC	CASSANPGALQETQYF
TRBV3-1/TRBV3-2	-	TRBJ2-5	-	TGTGCCAGCAGCCCAACAGGGAGAGAGACCCAGTACTTC	CASSPTGRETQYF
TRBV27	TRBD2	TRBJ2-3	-	TGTGCCAGCTCCCACGGGGGGGTTGATACGCAGTATTTT	CASSHGGVDTQYF
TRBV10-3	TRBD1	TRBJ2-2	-	TGTGCCATCAGCACCGGGACAGTTGAAGGGGAGCTGTTTTTT	CAISTGTVEGELFF
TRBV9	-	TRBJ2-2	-	TGTGCCAGCAGCGTAGGGCCCCAAGTTGCCGGGGAGCTGTTTTTT	CASSVGPQVAGELFF
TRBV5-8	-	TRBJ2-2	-	TGTGCCAGCAGCTTGGGACTCAACACCGGGGAGCTGTTTTTT	CASSLGLNTGELFF
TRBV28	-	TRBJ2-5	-	TGTGCCAGCAGTTGGACTGAATTAAGGGCGACCCAGTACTTC	CASSWTELRATQYF
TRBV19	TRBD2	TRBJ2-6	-	TGTGCCAGTAGCCTAGCGGGAGCTGGGGCCAACGTCCTGACTTTC	CASSLAGAGANVLTF
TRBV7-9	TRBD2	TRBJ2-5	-	TGTGCCAGCAGCCCCCGAGGACTAGCGGTTATCCAAGAGACCCAGTACTTC	CASSPRGLAVIQETQYF
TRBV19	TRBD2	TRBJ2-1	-	TGTGCCAGTAGTATAACCGGGAGGGGGGTCCACGAGCAGTTCTTC	CASSITGRGVHEQFF
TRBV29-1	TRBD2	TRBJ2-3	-	TGCAGCGTTCTAGCGGGAGGGTTAGATACGCAGTATTTT	CSVLAGGLDTQYF
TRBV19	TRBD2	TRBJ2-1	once	TGTGCCAGTTCTAGCGGGAGCGTTTACAATGAGCAGTTCTTC	CASSSGSVYNEQFF
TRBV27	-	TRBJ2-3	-	TGTGCCAGCAGTTTATCTATAGCGGTCACAGATACGCAGTATTTT	CASSLSIAVTDTQYF
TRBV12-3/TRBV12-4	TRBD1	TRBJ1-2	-	TGTGCCAGCACTACAGGGGTAGGCGGCTACACCTTC	CASTTGVGGYTF
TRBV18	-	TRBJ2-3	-	TGTGCCAGCTCACCAGAGTCGGGGGGCCGGACAGATACGCAGTATTTT	CASSPESGGRTDTQYF
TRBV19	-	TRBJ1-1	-	TGTGCCAGTAGTATCCAGGTGGGCACTGAAGCTTTCTTT	CASSIQVGTEAFF
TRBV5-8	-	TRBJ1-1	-	TGTGCCAGCAGCGGGCATCTGAACACTGAAGCTTTCTTT	CASSGHLNTEAFF
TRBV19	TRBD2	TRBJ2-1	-	TGTGCCAGTACCAACCCTGTAGCGGGAGCCGAGAATGAGCAGTTCTTC	CASTNPVAGAENEQFF
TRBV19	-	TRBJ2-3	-	TGTGCCAGTAGTCTAAGTCTAGATTCCCCAGATACGCAGTATTTT	CASSLSLDSPDTQYF
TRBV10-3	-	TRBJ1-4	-	TGTGCCATCAGTGGGGGCAAAGAAAAACTGTTTTTT	CAISGGKEKLFF
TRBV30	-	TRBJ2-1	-	TGTGCCTGGAGTATCTCGGGAGCCTACAATGAGCAGTTCTTC	CAWSISGAYNEQFF
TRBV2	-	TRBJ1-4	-	TGTGCCAGCTGGACAGCCCGAAATAATGAAAAACTGTTTTTT	CASWTARNNEKLFF
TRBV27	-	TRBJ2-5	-	TGTGCCAGCAGTTTCGATACGGGGAAGACCCAGTACTTC	CASSFDTGKTQYF
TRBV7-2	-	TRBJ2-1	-	TGTGCCAGCAGCTTAGCTCGGAATGAGCAGTTCTTC	CASSLARNEQFF
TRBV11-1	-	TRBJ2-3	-	TGTGCCAGCAGCCCACGACAGGGCACAGATACGCAGTATTTT	CASSPRQGTDTQYF
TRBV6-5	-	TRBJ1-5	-	TGTGCCAGCACCAGGACTCTCGGGCAGCCCCAGCATTTT	CASTRTLGQPQHF
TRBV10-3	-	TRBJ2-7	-	TGTGCCATCAGTTTTTCGGGAAATCCCTACGAGCAGTACTTC	CAISFSGNPYEQYF
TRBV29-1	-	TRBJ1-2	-	TGCAGCGTTGGCCCAGGGGAGTTCTATGGCTACACCTTC	CSVGPGEFYGYTF
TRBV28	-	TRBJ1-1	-	TGTGCCAGCACCCCGGGACACAACACTGAAGCTTTCTTT	CASTPGHNTEAFF